The text below deals with one T cell receptor beta chain. This specimen comes from a study of blood T cell repertoires in COVID-19. Study background: Whether acute or convalescent, the COVID-19 samples came from the United States, Italy and Spain.

Patients at the Seattle site were enrolled during active infection and followed longitudinally. Original methodology: For nucleated cells, counts were estimated from reference gene primer amplification. Using immunoSEQ multiplex PCR, the repertoire was profiled, and TCRdb retains in-frame clones only, with some absent. That table gives V, J and clone size, and the DNA gave D and trimming. The data show 440,000 or so clones, around 91% seen once. Germline V gene data show CDR1 as SQVTM and CDR2 as ANQGSEA. V lost 7 bases and J lost 6; bases outside the gene matches: 4. The CDR3 loop spans 12 amino acids.

Source material: peripheral blood. The chain combines TRBV29-1 with TRBJ1-1; 11 bases match TRBD1. The TCR sequence derives from a woman aged 40 to 50 with COVID-19, enrolled during active disease. The CDR3 DNA reads TGCAGCGGTGGACAGGGGGCCGCTGAAGCTTTCTTT. It translates to CSGGQGAAEAFF.